The entry that follows covers one T cell receptor (beta chain) sequence. Its antigen is as yet unknown. One junction end disagrees with the germline gene, perhaps due to a read error. The data stem from a study of blood T cells in healthy people across ages. Findings and limits, study-wide: It was held that the diversity estimates obtained from one million T cells were underestimates.

A J-beta primer mix and a sample-barcoded 5' primer were used in a second PCR of roughly 6 to 12 cycles. TCRdb independently ran MiXCR on the 5' RACE reads; one entry per CDR3 protein. The profile covers hundreds of thousands of distinct CDR3 sequences, with around 45% appearing a single time and approximately 19% taken by the ten largest. This TCR was recovered from a man in his 60s in good health. Material: blood.

Written as DNA, the CDR3 is TGCGCCAGCGGCCAAGCCCTGGGGGGATCTTCGGCGACCCAGTACTTC. Protein: CASGQALGGSSATQYF. The rearrangement links TRBV4-1 to TRBJ2-5, with a possible D match to TRBD2 (6 bases). The CDR3 spans 16 residues. Per germline, CDR1 MGHRA and CDR2 YSYEKL.